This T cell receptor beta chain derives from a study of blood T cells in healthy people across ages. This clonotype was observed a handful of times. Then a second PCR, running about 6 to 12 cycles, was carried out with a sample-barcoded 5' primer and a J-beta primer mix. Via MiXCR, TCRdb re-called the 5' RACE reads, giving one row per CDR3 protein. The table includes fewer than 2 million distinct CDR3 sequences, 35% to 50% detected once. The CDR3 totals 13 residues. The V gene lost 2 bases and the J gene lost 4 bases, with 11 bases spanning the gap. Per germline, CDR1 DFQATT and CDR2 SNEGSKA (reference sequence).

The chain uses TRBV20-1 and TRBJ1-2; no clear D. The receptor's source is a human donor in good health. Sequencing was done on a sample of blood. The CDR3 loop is CSARKIPGYGYTF. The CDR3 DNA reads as TGCAGTGCTAGAAAAATACCTGGCTATGGCTACACCTTC.